This note documents a single TCR beta chain sequence. The data derive from a study of cytomegalovirus exposure and HLA in healthy donors. The study ran its PCR with 60 Vbeta and 13 Jbeta primers. Assay used: immunoSEQ multiplex PCR; TCRdb lists only in-frame clones, some missing. The listing records some 130,000 clones. This CDR3 comprises 16 residues. Germline CDR1 is MDHEN and CDR2 is SYDVKM. J lost 4 bases, V lost 5 bases, and 11 bases had no gene match. Specimen: PBMCs. J is TRBJ1-5 and V is TRBV28; TRBD1 aligns across 7 bases. The TCR originated in a woman in her thirties or forties in good health and CMV-seronegative. The CDR3 nucleotides read TGTGCCAGCAGTCCCAATCACAGGGGTTGGAATCAGCCCCAGCATTTT. Translating gives CASSPNHRGWNQPQHF.